The entry below describes one T cell receptor beta chain. The antigen remains undetermined. The source of the sample is a study of cytomegalovirus exposure and HLA in healthy donors. Study results and limitations: Other equally common chains were less clonally expanded than HLA-associated TCR beta chains, a later analysis showed.

Primers: 60 Vbeta forward and 13 Jbeta reverse. Using immunoSEQ multiplex PCR, the repertoire was profiled, and TCRdb retains in-frame clones only, with some absent. The sample spans roughly 120,000 clones; the ten largest clones claim 1%. V shed 4 bases and J 6 bases; nucleotides not matched to a gene: 5. Per germline, CDR1 MNHNY and CDR2 SVGAGI (reference sequence). This CDR3 has 15 residues. At the time of sampling, donors were nominally healthy, though unrecorded immune exposures were likely. This TCR was sampled from a man between 18 and 35 years old in good health and CMV-seronegative. The chain is built from TRBV6-6 and TRBJ2-1; 11 nucleotides line up with TRBD2. The source material was PBMCs. The CDR3 reads CASSFTSGSLNEQFF. CDR3 coding DNA: TGTGCCAGCAGTTTTACTAGCGGGAGCCTCAATGAGCAGTTCTTC.